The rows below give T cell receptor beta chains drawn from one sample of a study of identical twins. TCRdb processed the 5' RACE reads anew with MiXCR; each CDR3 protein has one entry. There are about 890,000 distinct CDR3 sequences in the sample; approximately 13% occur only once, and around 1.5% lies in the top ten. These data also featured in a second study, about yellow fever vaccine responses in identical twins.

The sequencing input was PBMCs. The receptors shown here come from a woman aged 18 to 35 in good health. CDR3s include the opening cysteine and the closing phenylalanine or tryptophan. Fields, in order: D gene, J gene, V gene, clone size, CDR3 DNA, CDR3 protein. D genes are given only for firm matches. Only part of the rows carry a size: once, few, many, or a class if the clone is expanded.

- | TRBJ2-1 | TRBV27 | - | TGTGCCAGCAGTTTGAAGGGGTCGTATGAGCAGTTCTTC | CASSLKGSYEQFF
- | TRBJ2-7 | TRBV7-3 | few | TGTGCCAGCAGCCCCCCCCGGACTGAGTCCTACGAGCAGTACTTC | CASSPPRTESYEQYF
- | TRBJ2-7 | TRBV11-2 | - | TGTGCCAGCAGCTTAACCCCGTCCAGCGCGTACTACGAGCAGTACTTC | CASSLTPSSAYYEQYF
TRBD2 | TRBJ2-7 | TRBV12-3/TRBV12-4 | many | TGTGCCAGCAGTTTAATTGGCGGGAGGGCCCTTTACGAGCAGTACTTC | CASSLIGGRALYEQYF
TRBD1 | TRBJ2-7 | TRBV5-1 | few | TGCGCCAGCAGCTTAACAGGGCCAGGGGGGCAGTACTTC | CASSLTGPGGQYF
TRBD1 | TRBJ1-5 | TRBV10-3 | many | TGTGCCATCAGTGAGGCGAACCAGGGGACAGGGGACGATCAGCCCCAGCATTTT | CAISEANQGTGDDQPQHF
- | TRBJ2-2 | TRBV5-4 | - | TGTGCCAGCAGCTCGCCCCCGCTGACAGGTTTCAGGGCCAGGAACACCGGGGAGCTGTTTTTT | CASSSPPLTGFRARNTGELFF
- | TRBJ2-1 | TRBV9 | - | TGTGCCAGCAGCGTAGAGGACAGCAGCTCCTACAATGAGCAGTTCTTC | CASSVEDSSSYNEQFF
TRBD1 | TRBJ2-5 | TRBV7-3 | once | TGTGCCAGCAGCTTAAGGCCGACAGGGGCTACGGAGACCCAGTACTTC | CASSLRPTGATETQYF
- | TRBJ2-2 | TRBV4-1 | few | TGCGCCAGCAGCCGTAGTAGGCTTTCCGGGGAGCTGTTTTTT | CASSRSRLSGELFF
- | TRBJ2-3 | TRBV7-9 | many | TGTGCCAGCAGCTTAGGGAGGGCCTCGGCAGATACGCAGTATTTT | CASSLGRASADTQYF
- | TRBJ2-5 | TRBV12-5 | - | TGTGCTAGTGGTTGGGGGGATAAAGAGACCCAGTACTTC | CASGWGDKETQYF
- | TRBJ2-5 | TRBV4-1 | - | TGCGCCAGCAGCCAAGAACCCACCGACATCCAAGAGACCCAGTACTTC | CASSQEPTDIQETQYF
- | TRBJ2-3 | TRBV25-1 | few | TGTGCCAGCAGTCTTCTGGGGGGCGAAGGGAATACGCAGTATTTT | CASSLLGGEGNTQYF
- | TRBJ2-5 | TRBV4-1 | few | TGCGCCAGCAGCCAAGTCGTGGAGCGCGTTGATTTGGCCGGGAGAAAAGAGACCCAGTACTTC | CASSQVVERVDLAGRKETQYF
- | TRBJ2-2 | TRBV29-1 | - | TGCAGCGTTAATTTCTCCGGGACGGGAAGAGGAGGCGGGGAGCTGTTTTTT | CSVNFSGTGRGGGELFF
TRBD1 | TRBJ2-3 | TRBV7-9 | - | TGTGCCAGCAGCCAAAGACAGGGGAGTTCCGATACGCAGTATTTT | CASSQRQGSSDTQYF
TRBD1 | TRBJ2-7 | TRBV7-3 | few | TGTGCCAGCAGCTTGAGAGGGGGACAGGTCTACGAGCAGTACTTC | CASSLRGGQVYEQYF
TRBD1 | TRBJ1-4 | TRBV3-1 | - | TGTGCCAGCAGCCAAGAAACAGGGGATGAAAAACTGTTTTTT | CASSQETGDEKLFF
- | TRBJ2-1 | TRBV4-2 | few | TGTGCCAGCAGCCAGGAAGAGGGCTACAATGAGCAGTTCTTC | CASSQEEGYNEQFF
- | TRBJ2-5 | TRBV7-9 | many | TGTGCCAGCAGCTTGGCGGCCGTGAGTTCGGAGACCCAGTACTTC | CASSLAAVSSETQYF
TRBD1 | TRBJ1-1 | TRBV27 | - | TGTGCCAGCGCTGCAGGGGGCGAAGGGACTGAAGCTTTCTTT | CASAAGGEGTEAFF
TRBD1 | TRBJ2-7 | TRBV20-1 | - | TGCAGTGCTGCCAAGGGACAGAAGACCTACGAGCAGTACTTC | CSAAKGQKTYEQYF
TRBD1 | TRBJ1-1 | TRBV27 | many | TGTGCCAGTAAAGGGGGCTCGAACACTGAAGCTTTCTTT | CASKGGSNTEAFF
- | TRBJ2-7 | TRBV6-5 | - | TGTGCCAGCAGTTACCTAGCGGAGGGGGGCGAGCAGTACTTC | CASSYLAEGGEQYF
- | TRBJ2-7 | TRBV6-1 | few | TGTGCCAGCCATCGGGGGAACTCCTACGAGCAGTACTTC | CASHRGNSYEQYF
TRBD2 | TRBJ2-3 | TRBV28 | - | TGTGCCACCCTAGGGGGAGCCGGGAGGGTGGATACGCAGTATTTT | CATLGGAGRVDTQYF
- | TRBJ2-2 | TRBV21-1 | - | TGTGCCAGCAGCCAAGGCGAAAGGTTAAACGTCGGGGAGCTGTTTTTT | CASSQGERLNVGELFF
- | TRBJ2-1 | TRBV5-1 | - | TGCGCCAGCAGCTTGGAAGGACAGTTCGTGAATGAGCAGTTCTTC | CASSLEGQFVNEQFF
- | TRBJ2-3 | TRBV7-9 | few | TGTGCCAGCAGCTTAGTCCCCCGGGGCACAGATACGCAGTATTTT | CASSLVPRGTDTQYF
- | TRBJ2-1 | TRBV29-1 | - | TGCAGCGTCGGGAAGACAGGTGATGAGCAGTTCTTC | CSVGKTGDEQFF
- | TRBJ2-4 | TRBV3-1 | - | TGTGCCAGCAGCCAATTGAGCCACCTTGGGAACATTCAGTACTTC | CASSQLSHLGNIQYF
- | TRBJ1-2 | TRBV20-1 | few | TGCAGTGCTAGGTCAGCCTATGGCTACACCTTC | CSARSAYGYTF
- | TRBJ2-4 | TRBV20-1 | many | TGCAGTGCTAGATACAGTCAACTCTTCAAAAACATTCAGTACTTC | CSARYSQLFKNIQYF
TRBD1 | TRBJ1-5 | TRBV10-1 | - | TGCGCCAGCAGTGAACAGGGGGCTCAGCCCCAGCATTTT | CASSEQGAQPQHF
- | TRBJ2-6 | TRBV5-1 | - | TGCGCCAGCAGCTTGGAGGTCTCTGGGGCCAACGTCCTGACTTTC | CASSLEVSGANVLTF
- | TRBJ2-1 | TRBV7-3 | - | TGTGCCAGCAGCTTAGGGGTCGGGATTGGTGAGCAGTTCTTC | CASSLGVGIGEQFF
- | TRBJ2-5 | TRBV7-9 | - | TGTGCCAGCAGCTTAAAGGGGATGGAACAAGAGACCCAGTACTTC | CASSLKGMEQETQYF
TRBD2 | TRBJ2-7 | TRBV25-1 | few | TGTGCCAGCGGGAGGACTAGCGGGAGCGACGAGCAGTACTTC | CASGRTSGSDEQYF
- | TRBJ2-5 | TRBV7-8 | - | TGTGCCAGCAGCTTAGGATGGGGGTCTAGGGGGTGGGAGACCCAGTACTTC | CASSLGWGSRGWETQYF
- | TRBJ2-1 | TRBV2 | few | TGTGCCAGCACCCGGGGAGAAGGTCCAGGGAGAGAGCAGTTCTTC | CASTRGEGPGREQFF
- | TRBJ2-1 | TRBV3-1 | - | TGTGCCAGCAGCCAAGGGGATACAGAGCAGTTCTTC | CASSQGDTEQFF
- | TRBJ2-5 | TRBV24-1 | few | TGTGCCACCGCCTCGGCAGCCTCCCAAGAGACCCAGTACTTC | CATASAASQETQYF
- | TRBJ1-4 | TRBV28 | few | TGTGCCAGCAGTACCAGGGGAAGAGAGCCAACTAATGAAAAACTGTTTTTT | CASSTRGREPTNEKLFF
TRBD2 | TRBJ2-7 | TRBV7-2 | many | TGTGCCAGCAGCTCCCCACTAGCGGGAGACGAGCAGTACTTC | CASSSPLAGDEQYF
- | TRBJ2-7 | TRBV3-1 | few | TGTGCCAGCAGCCAAGGAGACTACTCCTCCTACGAGCAGTACTTC | CASSQGDYSSYEQYF
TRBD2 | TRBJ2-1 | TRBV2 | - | TGTGCCAGGGGACTAGCGGGAGACGGCTCCTACAATGAGCAGTTCTTC | CARGLAGDGSYNEQFF
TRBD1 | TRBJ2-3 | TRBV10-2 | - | TGCGCCAGCAGACCTGAAGGGGGCGTCGGCACAGATACGCAGTATTTT | CASRPEGGVGTDTQYF
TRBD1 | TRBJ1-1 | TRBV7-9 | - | TGTGCCAGCAGCTTAGAGACAGGGGGAGCTTTCTTT | CASSLETGGAFF
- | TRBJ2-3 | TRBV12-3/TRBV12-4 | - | TGTGCCAGCAGTTCTTGGGGCGGGGACAACACAGATACGCAGTATTTT | CASSSWGGDNTDTQYF
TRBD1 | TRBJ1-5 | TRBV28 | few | TGTGCCAGCAGTCCCTCGGGACAGGGGTGGCAGCCCCAGCATTTT | CASSPSGQGWQPQHF